The 25 T cell receptor beta chains reported below all come from one sample, sequenced in a study of T cell responses to AZD1222 COVID-19 vaccine. Assay: immunoSEQ multiplex PCR; the TCRdb copy retains only in-frame clones and omits some. The table shows 100,000 to 120,000 clones, with roughly 89% occurring only once. The material sequenced was peripheral blood, taken on day 0 of MenACWY control vaccination. Every receptor here comes from an adult in good health.

The chain employs TRBV5-5 and TRBJ1-6, with 7 bases matching TRBD1. Germline lookup yields CDR1 SGHKS and CDR2 YYEKEE (reference sequence). CDR3 size: 16 residues. The V segment lost 2 bases and the J segment 1 base; nucleotides outside the gene matches: 3. The CDR3 reads CASSFQGVSYNSPLHF. CDR3 nucleotides: TGTGCCAGCAGCTTCCAGGGGGTTTCCTATAATTCACCCCTCCACTTT.

DNA for the CDR3: TGTGCCGCGAAGCCAACACAGCCCTACGAGCAGTACTTC. Its protein is CAAKPTQPYEQYF. V and J are TRBV15 and TRBJ2-7; unclear D gene. The CDR3 spans 13 residues. The germline gives CDR1 LNHNV, CDR2 YYDKDF (reference sequence). V shed 11 bases and J shed 2 bases, with 16 bases lying between them.

V usage is TRBV2 and J usage is TRBJ1-2, with D maybe TRBD1 (5 bases). Germline CDR1 is SNHLY and CDR2 is FYNNEI. CDR3 size: 13 residues. V was clipped by 4 bases and J by 2 bases, with 8 bases between them. As DNA, the CDR3 is TGTGCCAGCAGTGGAACAGGCAACTATGGCTACACCTTC. As protein: CASSGTGNYGYTF.

V usage is TRBV4-1 and J usage is TRBJ1-4; a weak D match, TRBD1 (5 bases). Germline CDR1 and CDR2: MGHRA and YSYEKL. Trimming took off 1 base at V and 4 bases at J, with 16 bases between the two ends. The CDR3 extends over 17 amino acids. CDR3 amino acids: CASSQGPGRGLNEKLFF. CDR3 DNA sequence: TGCGCCAGCAGCCAAGGGCCGGGGAGGGGACTTAATGAAAAACTGTTTTTT.

The J gene is TRBJ1-6, the V gene TRBV3-1 (or the pseudogene TRBV3-2); weak D call: TRBD1 (6 bases). Deletions cut 0 bases from V and 10 bases from J, with 13 bases between. Looked up from germline, CDR1 is LGHDT and CDR2 is YNNKEL (reference sequence). The CDR3 runs 15 residues. CDR3 in DNA: TGTGCCAGCAGCCAAGATCGAGGGGGGGCATCACCCCTCCACTTT. Translating it yields CASSQDRGGASPLHF.

The chain couples TRBV7-2 to TRBJ2-3; TRBD1 matches at 8 bases. This CDR3 spans 16 amino acids. The J segment lost 2 bases and the V segment lost 6 bases, leaving 10 bases of the junction unmatched. The germline gives CDR1 SGHTA, CDR2 FQGNSA. CDR3 nucleotides: TGTGCCAGCAGTCCCAGGGGGCCGGGGGTCACAGATACGCAGTATTTT. It yields the protein CASSPRGPGVTDTQYF.

The chain joins TRBV19 to TRBJ1-5; TRBD1 agrees at 7 bases. The CDR3 sequence is 16 residues long. Germline V gene lookup returns CDR1 LNHDA and CDR2 SQIVND (reference sequence). V dropped 6 bases and J dropped 3; count of bases not matched to a gene: 11. Written as DNA, the CDR3 is TGTGCCAGTAGCAGGGGACAGATCTCTCCCAATCAGCCCCAGCATTTT. Residues: CASSRGQISPNQPQHF.

The V call is TRBV9, the J call TRBJ1-2; D might be TRBD1 (5 bases). Germline V gene data show CDR1 as SGDLS and CDR2 as YYNGEE. Trimming stripped 0 bases from V and 4 bases from J, with 10 bases between. This CDR3 comprises 14 residues. The CDR3 is CASSVGQGLYGYTF. In DNA, the CDR3 is TGTGCCAGCAGCGTAGGCCAGGGTCTCTATGGCTACACCTTC.

This clone is a singleton in its sample. The chain carries TRBV7-2 and TRBJ1-5; D gene unclear. The CDR3 has 13 amino acids. The germline gives CDR1 SGHTA, CDR2 FQGNSA. Trimming took off 1 base at V and 6 bases at J, with 7 bases between the two ends. The DNA for the CDR3 is TGTGCCAGCAGCTTAGTAGGAGCTCAGCCCCAGCATTTT. Encoded protein: CASSLVGAQPQHF.

J is TRBJ2-1 and V is TRBV30; 9 positions agree with TRBD1. The V gene end was trimmed by 4 bases and the J gene end by 12 bases; junction bases not matched to a gene: 7. The CDR3 is 12 residues long. Germline-derived CDR1 and CDR2 are GTSNPN and SVGIG (reference sequence). CDR3 coding DNA: TGTGCCTGGAATACAGGGGGCGGAGGGCAGTTCTTC. It codes for CAWNTGGGGQFF.

In its sample, this clone was seen a few times. The CDR3 loop reads CASSPPDNTEAFF. CDR3 nucleotides: TGTGCCAGCTCACCACCAGATAACACTGAAGCTTTCTTT. The gene calls are TRBV18 and TRBJ1-1; no clear D. Germline V gene data show CDR1 as KGHSH and CDR2 as LQKENI. The ends were cut back, 0 bases at V and 2 bases at J, with 4 bases in the middle. CDR3 length equals 13 residues. The variable domain in full, completed from reference TRBV18 and TRBJ1-1, reads NAGVMQNPRHLVRRRGQEARLRCSPMKGHSHVYWYRQLPEEGLKFMVYLQKENIIDESGMPKERFSAEFPKEGPSILRIQQVVRGDSAAYFCASSPPDNTEAFFGQGTRLTVV.

The chain carries TRBV7-2 and TRBJ2-5; maybe TRBD1 (6 bases). V was pared by 0 bases and J by 1 base, with 6 bases between. Per germline, CDR1 SGHTA and CDR2 FQGNSA. The CDR3 loop spans 14 amino acids. CDR3: CASSLARGQETQYF. For the CDR3, the DNA is TGTGCCAGCAGCTTAGCCAGGGGCCAAGAGACCCAGTACTTC.

The chain combines TRBV5-1 with TRBJ2-7; D unclear. The CDR3 totals 15 residues. Germline V gene lookup returns CDR1 SGHRS and CDR2 YFSETQ. The germline V and J ends were trimmed by 0 bases and 3 bases, with 13 bases remaining between them. The CDR3 is CASSLESQKSYEQYF. The CDR3 nucleotides read TGCGCCAGCAGCTTGGAGTCCCAGAAGAGCTACGAGCAGTACTTC.

The J gene is TRBJ2-1, the V gene TRBV5-1; tentative D call: TRBD2 (6 bases). V dropped 5 bases and J dropped 0 bases, with 12 bases sitting between them. Germline CDR1 and CDR2: SGHRS and YFSETQ. The CDR3 is made up of 15 amino acids. The CDR3 region is CASSRRGDSYNEQFF. The CDR3 DNA reads as TGCGCCAGCAGTCGTCGCGGGGACTCCTACAATGAGCAGTTCTTC.

V gene TRBV15 combines with J gene TRBJ1-6, with D unclear. V was clipped by 0 bases and J by 9 bases, with 6 bases between them. Germline lookup yields CDR1 LNHNV and CDR2 YYDKDF (reference sequence). The CDR3 is made up of 13 amino acids. The CDR3 sequence is CATSRDEGSPLHF. The CDR3 region has the DNA TGTGCCACCAGCAGAGATGAGGGTTCACCCCTCCACTTT.

The genes are TRBV19 and TRBJ1-2; 7 bases line up with TRBD1. Losses at the gene ends were 10 bases for V and 2 bases for J; bases not matched to a gene: 7. The CDR3 runs to 13 residues. Germline V lookup: CDR1 LNHDA, CDR2 SQIVND (reference sequence). In nucleotides, the CDR3 is TGTGCCACCAGGGACAGTTGGAACTATGGCTACACCTTC. This translates into CATRDSWNYGYTF.

The chain has TRBV30 and TRBJ1-2, with D possibly being TRBD1 (6 bases). Germline CDR1 is GTSNPN and CDR2 is SVGIG (reference sequence). There are 12 residues in the CDR3. V lost 0 bases and J 8 bases, leaving 10 bases between the germline ends. CDR3 bases: TGTGCCTGGAGTGTATTCGGGGGCGGCTACACCTTC. This codes for CAWSVFGGGYTF.

This chain connects TRBV4-1 to TRBJ1-6; D is uncertain. The germline CDR1 and CDR2 sequences are MGHRA and YSYEKL. CDR3 size: 12 residues. V was clipped by 3 bases and J by 7 bases, with 4 bases between them. The chain's CDR3 is CASSHPNSPLHF. The CDR3 DNA is TGCGCCAGCAGCCACCCAAATTCACCCCTCCACTTT.

This chain uses TRBV6-2 or TRBV6-3 with TRBJ2-5; D might be TRBD1 or TRBD2, each matching 5 bases. This CDR3 contains 15 residues. V lost 5 bases to trimming and J lost 5 bases, with 18 bases between them. Germline V gene lookup returns CDR1 MNHEY and CDR2 SVGEGT. The CDR3 sequence is CASSLPRGAGETQYF. CDR3 nucleotides: TGTGCCAGCAGTCTTCCCCGGGGTGCAGGGGAGACCCAGTACTTC.

Worth noting for this clone: This same CDR3 is encoded by further DNA sequences in the sample. DNA for the CDR3: TGTGCCAGCAGCCCCGGGACAGGCTATGGCTACACCTTC. Amino acid sequence: CASSPGTGYGYTF. The chain recombines TRBV27 with TRBJ1-2, with 8 bases identical to TRBD1. The junction had 4 bases not matched to a gene; V was cut back by 6 bases and J by 4 bases. The germline V gene encodes CDR1 MNHEY and CDR2 SMNVEV (reference sequence). The CDR3 runs to 13 residues.

The rearrangement uses TRBV5-4 and TRBJ2-7, with 9 bases lining up with TRBD1. From germline, CDR1 is SGHNT and CDR2 YYREEE (reference sequence). Trimming at V came to 6 bases and at J to 3 bases, leaving 4 bases not matched to a gene. This CDR3 contains 13 residues. The CDR3 sequence is CASTNRGLYEQYF. As DNA, the CDR3 is TGTGCCAGCACAAACAGGGGGCTCTACGAGCAGTACTTC.

The chain is built from TRBV19 and TRBJ1-3; the D is unclear. Germline CDR1 LNHDA, CDR2 SQIVND (reference sequence). Deletions cut 7 bases from V and 0 bases from J, with 13 bases between. The CDR3 totals 15 residues. This CDR3 reads CASKPLGSSGNTIYF. CDR3 bases: TGTGCCAGTAAACCCCTCGGATCCTCTGGAAACACCATATATTTT.

V gene TRBV28 combines with J gene TRBJ1-5, with 8 nucleotides matching TRBD1. From germline, CDR1 is MDHEN and CDR2 SYDVKM. V lost 5 bases and J lost 0; bases outside the gene matches: 9. The CDR3 is 17 amino acids. The CDR3 protein is CASSRDRHPNSNQPQHF. In nucleotides, the CDR3 is TGTGCCAGCAGTCGGGACAGGCATCCAAATAGCAATCAGCCCCAGCATTTT.

This chain uses TRBV7-3 with TRBJ1-1; D remains unclear. Per the germline V gene, CDR1 is SGHTA and CDR2 is FQGTGA. The V and J ends lost 2 bases and 4 bases respectively, with 8 bases between them. The length of the CDR3 is 13 residues. The CDR3 sequence: CASSLFMGTEAFF. The CDR3 DNA follows: TGTGCCAGCAGCTTATTTATGGGCACTGAAGCTTTCTTT.

The gene calls are TRBV11-1 and TRBJ1-5; D gene ambiguous. This CDR3 spans 13 amino acids. Trimming stripped 3 bases from V and 1 base from J, with 4 bases between. Germline CDR1 SGHAT, CDR2 FQDESV (reference sequence). Here the CDR3 DNA reads TGTGCCAGCAGCTTCGACAGCAATCAGCCCCAGCATTTT. Protein product: CASSFDSNQPQHF.